This T cell receptor (beta chain) was recovered during a study of radiotherapy plus CTLA-4 blockade in lung cancer. Looking at the study overall: Disease control reached more than 25%, with objective responses in 15% to 20%. Study-wide findings and caveats: With interferon-beta, early dynamics of blood T cell clones were reported to best predict response. Blood saw expansion of tumor-derived TCR clones after radiotherapy plus ipilimumab.

As regards this clone: Its target is not known.

The study gave focal radiation plus ipilimumab CTLA-4 blockade to patients with chemo-refractory metastatic non-small-cell lung cancer. Profiling relied on immunoSEQ multiplex PCR, and the TCRdb table lists in-frame clones only, not all of them. The table shows roughly 75,000 clones, with 60% to 85% occurring only once. The specimen was peripheral blood, collected from a patient treated with radiotherapy plus ipilimumab. The origin of this receptor is a human donor with non-small cell lung cancer whose response to radiotherapy plus ipilimumab could not be evaluated. Some clones in this sample may be carry-over from other donors' samples.

The CDR3 loop reads CASSSQSSYEQYF. CDR3 DNA: TGTGCCAGCAGCTCACAGAGCTCCTACGAGCAGTACTTC. The chain carries TRBV5-4 and TRBJ2-7; D gene unclear. The CDR3 spans 13 residues. The germline gives CDR1 SGHNT, CDR2 YYREEE (reference sequence). V was clipped by 3 bases and J by 0 bases, with 7 bases between them.